This TCR beta chain was identified during a study of T-cell reconstitution after alpha-beta-depleted transplantation in children. The TCRbeta library incorporated unique molecular identifiers. TCRdb recomputed calls from the PCR reads with MiXCR, one row per CDR3 protein. The sample carries 600,000 or so distinct CDR3 sequences, more than 20% recorded once. There are a few counts of this clonotype. Antigen unknown. Study-wide findings and caveats: Some patients' high day-60 TCRbeta diversity was traced to surviving recipient T cells and thymic progenitors. By about two months after transplant, alpha-beta T cells reportedly arose from several hundred graft clones that had expanded. One year after transplant, T-cell counts and diversity came mostly from newly produced T cells.

CDR3 length: 14 amino acids. The V gene lost 5 bases and the J gene lost 1 base, with 11 bases spanning the gap. Germline V gives CDR1 MDHEN, CDR2 SYDVKM. The TCR originated in a boy under two years old who had a stem cell transplant for acute myeloid leukemia, so the T cells may come from the graft donor. The input for sequencing was PBMCs, mostly from graft donor cells, taken 360 days after TCRalphabeta/CD19-depleted stem cell transplant. The chain recombines TRBV28 with TRBJ1-2; D gene unclear. The CDR3 region is CASSPSQYNYGYTF. The CDR3 DNA reads as TGTGCCAGCAGTCCTTCTCAATATAACTATGGCTACACCTTC.